This T cell receptor (beta chain) stems from a study of blood T cell repertoires in COVID-19. Study-level background: Both acute and convalescent COVID-19 samples were obtained from the United States, Italy and Spain. In each case, the material was cDNA or gDNA derived from T cells, B-cell-depleted T cells, or PBMCs.

Per the original methods: By means of reference gene primer amplification, nucleated cell counts were estimated. Sequencing used immunoSEQ multiplex PCR; TCRdb keeps in-frame clones, though not all of them. Clone size and V and J calls were adopted from that table, with D and trimming inferred from the DNA. The sample includes 300,000 to 400,000 clones, around 86% of them seen just once. This TCR was recovered from a man aged 45-60 years with active or convalescent COVID-19. Sequencing was carried out using peripheral blood.

The CDR3 DNA follows: TGTGCCAGCAGCTTGGTTACAGGGGACCATGGCTACACCTTC. This translates into CASSLVTGDHGYTF. V usage is TRBV5-8 and J usage is TRBJ1-2; TRBD1 aligns across 7 bases. Germline assignment: CDR1 SGHTS and CDR2 YDEGEE. The length of the CDR3 is 14 residues. Trimming cost V 0 bases and J 6 bases; bases outside gene matches: 5.